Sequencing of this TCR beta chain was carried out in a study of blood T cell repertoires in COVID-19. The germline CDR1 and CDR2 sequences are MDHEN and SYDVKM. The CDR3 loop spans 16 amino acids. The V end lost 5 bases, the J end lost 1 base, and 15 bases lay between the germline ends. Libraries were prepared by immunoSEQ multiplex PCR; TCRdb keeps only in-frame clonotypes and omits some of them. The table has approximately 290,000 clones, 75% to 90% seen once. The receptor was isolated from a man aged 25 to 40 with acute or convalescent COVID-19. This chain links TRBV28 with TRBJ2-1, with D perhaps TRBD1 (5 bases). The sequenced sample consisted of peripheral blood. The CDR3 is CASSLQVPRSYNEQFF. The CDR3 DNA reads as TGTGCCAGCAGTCTACAGGTACCCCGTTCCTACAATGAGCAGTTCTTC. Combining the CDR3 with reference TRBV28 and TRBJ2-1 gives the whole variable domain DVKVTQSSRYLVKRTGEKVFLECVQDMDHENMFWYRQDPGLGLRLIYFSYDVKMKEKGDIPEGYSVSREKKERFSLILESASTNQTSMYLCASSLQVPRSYNEQFFGPGTRLTVL.